This T cell receptor beta chain stems from a study of breast tumors, draining lymph nodes, adjacent tissues. The study's findings and limits: The data were judged consistent with most tumor T cells coming from lymph node and expanding in tumor.

One entry per CDR3 protein, called by TCRdb with MiXCR from the multiplex PCR reads. The sample records about 230,000 distinct CDR3 sequences, roughly 32% being singletons. Turning to this clonotype: Its specificity is unknown.

Trimming pared 6 bases from V and 8 bases from J, leaving 13 bases between. The CDR3 is 12 residues long. CDR1 and CDR2 from the germline V gene are SNHLY and FYNNEI. Samples came from axillary lymph nodes draining the breast cancer. This TCR came from a female donor with breast cancer. Some clones in this sample may be carry-over from other donors' samples. The specimen was axillary lymph node tissue. The rearrangement links TRBV2 to TRBJ1-1; D possibly corresponds to TRBD1 (5 bases). Here the CDR3 DNA reads TGTGCCAGCAGCCGCCCTAGGACAGAAGCTTTCTTT. Amino acids: CASSRPRTEAFF.